The rows below give T cell receptor beta chains drawn from one sample of a study of cytomegalovirus exposure and HLA in healthy donors. Using immunoSEQ multiplex PCR, the repertoire was profiled, and TCRdb retains in-frame clones only, with some absent. This sample contains about 140,000 clones. The sequencing sample was made of PBMCs. The receptors originated from a middle-aged man in good health and CMV-seronegative. CDR3s include the opening cysteine and the closing phenylalanine or tryptophan. D genes are given only for firm matches.

CDR3nt	CDR3aa	d_gene	j_gene	v_gene
TGCGCCAGCAGCTTGGCCCTGACAGGGGGATTCACCGGGGAGCTGTTTTTT	CASSLALTGGFTGELFF	TRBD1	TRBJ2-2	TRBV5-1
TGTGCCAGTAGTATACAGAGGAGCTCCTACGAGCAGTACTTC	CASSIQRSSYEQYF	-	TRBJ2-7	TRBV19
TGTGCCAGCAGTTACGGGACAGGGACTTACGAGCAGTACTTC	CASSYGTGTYEQYF	TRBD1	TRBJ2-7	TRBV6-5
TGTGCCAGCACCAAAAGGACAGGGCTGAACACCGGGGAGCTGTTTTTT	CASTKRTGLNTGELFF	TRBD1	TRBJ2-2	TRBV7-2
TGTGCCACCGGAGGGCAGGGCGGAGATACGCAGTATTTT	CATGGQGGDTQYF	-	TRBJ2-3	TRBV15
TGTGCCAGCAGCGTCGGGACTACAGACAATGAGCAGTTCTTC	CASSVGTTDNEQFF	TRBD2	TRBJ2-1	TRBV9
TGTGCCAGCAGCGCTTGGACAGGGACAGGCTACACCTTC	CASSAWTGTGYTF	TRBD1	TRBJ1-2	TRBV27
TGTGCCAGCAGTTACGGGGGACAGGATAATCAGCCCCAGCATTTT	CASSYGGQDNQPQHF	TRBD1	TRBJ1-5	TRBV6-5
TGTGCCAGCAGTTTATCCTCCCCAGCGGGGGCCTACACCTACGAGCAGTACTTC	CASSLSSPAGAYTYEQYF	TRBD2	TRBJ2-7	TRBV27
TGTGCCAGCCTACGCGGGACAGGGCCCTACGAGCAGTACTTC	CASLRGTGPYEQYF	TRBD1	TRBJ2-7	TRBV18
TGTGCCAGCGGGTGGGACAGTGACACTGAAGCTTTCTTT	CASGWDSDTEAFF	TRBD1	TRBJ1-1	TRBV7-9
TGCAGCGCCCAGGGGGCGCCTGCCGGGGAGCTGTTTTTT	CSAQGAPAGELFF	TRBD1	TRBJ2-2	TRBV29-1
TGTGCCAGCAGCTTCCAGACAGGGACATACAATGAGCAGTTCTTC	CASSFQTGTYNEQFF	TRBD1	TRBJ2-1	TRBV7-2
TGTGCCAGTAGTATGCCTGGCGAGACCCAGTACTTC	CASSMPGETQYF	-	TRBJ2-5	TRBV19
TGCGCCAGCAGCTTAGAGAGGAACACTGAAGCTTTCTTT	CASSLERNTEAFF	-	TRBJ1-1	TRBV5-1
TGCGCCAGCAGCTTTTCGGGGGGCGAGCAGTACTTC	CASSFSGGEQYF	TRBD2	TRBJ2-7	TRBV5-1
TGTGCCAGCAGCACATCCGGGGAGCTGTTTTTT	CASSTSGELFF	-	TRBJ2-2	TRBV11-1
TGCGCCAGCAGCTTGGCCCCGGACAGCTACCAAGAGACCCAGTACTTC	CASSLAPDSYQETQYF	-	TRBJ2-5	TRBV5-1
TGTGCCAGCAGCCGCGGGACAGAGCGTCGTACAGATACGCAGTATTTT	CASSRGTERRTDTQYF	-	TRBJ2-3	TRBV7-2
TGTGCCAGCAGCTCCGGACAGTTACGTGGCTACACCTTC	CASSSGQLRGYTF	-	TRBJ1-2	TRBV28
TGTGCCAGCAGTGAACCCACAGGGAATGAAAAACTGTTTTTT	CASSEPTGNEKLFF	-	TRBJ1-4	TRBV25-1
TGTGCCAGCAGCTTAAATCAGGGTGGCGAGCAGTACTTC	CASSLNQGGEQYF	-	TRBJ2-7	TRBV7-3
TGTGCCAGCAGCCCCGGACTAGCGGCCACAGATACGCAGTATTTT	CASSPGLAATDTQYF	TRBD2	TRBJ2-3	TRBV7-7
TGTGCCAGCAGTTTATACTTTAACAGGGGGCACGCAGATACGCAGTATTTT	CASSLYFNRGHADTQYF	TRBD1	TRBJ2-3	TRBV27
TGCGCCAGCAGCCTGTTGGCCGGACAGGGCGAGCAGTACTTC	CASSLLAGQGEQYF	TRBD1	TRBJ2-7	TRBV4-1
TGTGCCAGCCTTGCGGGGGGTGGGCTGGGTGAGCAGTTCTTC	CASLAGGGLGEQFF	TRBD2	TRBJ2-1	TRBV6-5
TGCGCCAGCAGCTGGGACAGTAATACGCAGTATTTT	CASSWDSNTQYF	TRBD1	TRBJ2-3	TRBV5-1
TGCGCCAGCAGCCAAGTTCAAGATACGCAGTATTTT	CASSQVQDTQYF	-	TRBJ2-3	TRBV4-1
TGTGCCAGCAGTGAAAGGGACAGGGGCTATAATTCACCCCTCCACTTT	CASSERDRGYNSPLHF	TRBD1	TRBJ1-6	TRBV25-1
TGTGCCAGCAGTCCGGTCCTAGCGGGGGGCCGCAATGAGCAGTTCTTC	CASSPVLAGGRNEQFF	TRBD2	TRBJ2-1	TRBV5-4
TGTGCCAGCAGTGGAAGCGGGGCCGTGCCTGAAAAACTGTTTTTT	CASSGSGAVPEKLFF	-	TRBJ1-4	TRBV25-1
TGTGCCAGCAGCTTCGGGACAGGGGAAGAGACCCAGTACTTC	CASSFGTGEETQYF	TRBD1	TRBJ2-5	TRBV5-4
TGTGCCAGCAGGGACTCCATCAGGGGGACTGAAGCTTTCTTT	CASRDSIRGTEAFF	TRBD1	TRBJ1-1	TRBV6-4
TGTGCCAGCTCCGACATAGGGACACCAAACACTGAAGCTTTCTTT	CASSDIGTPNTEAFF	-	TRBJ1-1	TRBV18
TGTGCCAGCAGCCAGGGGACAGGGCAGGGGTATTCACCCCTCCACTTT	CASSQGTGQGYSPLHF	TRBD1	TRBJ1-6	TRBV7-2
TGTGCCAGCAGCTTAGGGGGGCGACACGGCACTGAAGCTTTCTTT	CASSLGGRHGTEAFF	-	TRBJ1-1	TRBV7-2
TGTGCCAGCAGACTTCTAGCGGGGTCCTACAATGAGCAGTTCTTC	CASRLLAGSYNEQFF	TRBD2	TRBJ2-1	TRBV6-5
TGTGCCAGCAGTCCCCCGCGGGCGAGAACTGAAGCTTTCTTT	CASSPPRARTEAFF	-	TRBJ1-1	TRBV28
TGCGCCAGCAGCTTGAGTCCGGATCAGCCCCAGCATTTT	CASSLSPDQPQHF	-	TRBJ1-5	TRBV5-1
TGCGCCAGCAGCCCAGGACCGGACAGTCAGCCCCAGCATTTT	CASSPGPDSQPQHF	-	TRBJ1-5	TRBV4-1
TGTGCCAGCAGTTTCGTAACAGGACAGATAAACAATGAGCAGTTCTTC	CASSFVTGQINNEQFF	-	TRBJ2-1	TRBV28
TGTGCCAGCACCGTAACCTTCCGGGACAGTTATGGAGATGGCTACACCTTC	CASTVTFRDSYGDGYTF	TRBD1	TRBJ1-2	TRBV2